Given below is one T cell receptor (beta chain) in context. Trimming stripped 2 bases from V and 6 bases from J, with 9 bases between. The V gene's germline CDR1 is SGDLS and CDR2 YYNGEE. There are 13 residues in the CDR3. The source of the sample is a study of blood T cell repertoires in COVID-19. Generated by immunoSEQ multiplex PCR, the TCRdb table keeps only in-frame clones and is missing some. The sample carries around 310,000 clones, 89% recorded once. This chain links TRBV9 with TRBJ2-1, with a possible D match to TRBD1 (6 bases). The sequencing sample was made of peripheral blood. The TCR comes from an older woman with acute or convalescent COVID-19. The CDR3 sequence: CASSVVQGNEQFF. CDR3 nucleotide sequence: TGTGCCAGCAGCGTCGTACAGGGCAATGAGCAGTTCTTC.